This T cell receptor (beta chain) was profiled in a study of blood T cell repertoires in COVID-19. In the study overall: There were acute and convalescent COVID-19 samples, and they came from the United States, Italy and Spain. In each case, the material was cDNA or gDNA derived from T cells, B-cell-depleted T cells, or PBMCs.

The V and J ends lost 1 base and 8 bases respectively, with 12 bases between them. There are 14 residues in the CDR3. Germline V CDR1 and CDR2: SGHKS, YYEKEE (reference sequence). In the authors' workflow: The assay estimated nucleated cells by amplifying reference gene primers. TCRdb's table, derived via immunoSEQ multiplex PCR, lists solely in-frame clones and lacks some. V and J calls plus clone size are reproduced from that table; the DNA served to infer D and trimming. Among roughly 7,300 clones listed, around nine tenths were seen once. The TCR was taken from a human donor in a cohort sampled during active COVID-19. V usage is TRBV5-5 and J usage is TRBJ1-4; the D is unclear. The sequenced sample consisted of peripheral blood. Here the CDR3 reads CASSLLTAGEKLFF. As DNA, the CDR3 is TGTGCCAGCAGCTTGCTGACTGCGGGCGAAAAACTGTTTTTT. The complete variable domain, with remaining parts taken from reference TRBV5-5 and TRBJ1-4, reads DAGVTQSPTHLIKTRGQQVTLRCSPISGHKSVSWYQQVLGQGPQFIFQYYEKEERGRGNFPDRFSARQFPNYSSELNVNALLLGDSALYLCASSLLTAGEKLFFGSGTQLSVL.